These 15 T cell receptor beta chains were all obtained from the same sample, sequenced in a study of blood T cell repertoires in COVID-19. Only in-frame clones appear in the TCRdb table, and some are missing; sequencing was by immunoSEQ multiplex PCR. The top ten hold 2.3% of the sample, which has some 250,000 clones, about nine tenths seen once. Sequencing was carried out using PBMCs or T cells enriched from blood (not recorded which). These receptors all stem from a woman in her forties with acute COVID-19.

A note on this clone: At one boundary the junction diverges from the germline segment, which might be a read error. The rearrangement joins TRBV3-1 (or the pseudogene TRBV3-2) to TRBJ2-7; the match to TRBD2 covers 7 bases. This CDR3 comprises 15 residues. In germline, CDR1 is LGHDT, CDR2 YNNKEL (reference sequence). The CDR3 sequence: CTSSPWASGTYEQYF. The CDR3 DNA sequence: TGTACCAGCAGCCCTTGGGCTAGCGGCACCTACGAGCAGTACTTC.

This chain uses TRBV7-3 with TRBJ2-7; 9 positions match TRBD1. CDR1 and CDR2 (germline): SGHTA, FQGTGA. The V segment lost 0 bases and the J segment 6 bases; nucleotides outside the gene matches: 9. The CDR3 runs 16 residues. CDR3: CASSLTGGTGFGEQYF. Written as DNA, the CDR3 is TGTGCCAGCAGCTTAACAGGAGGGACAGGGTTTGGCGAGCAGTACTTC.

The V call is TRBV5-1, the J call TRBJ1-4, with 8 bases fitting TRBD1. V shed 4 bases and J 8 bases; nucleotides not matched to a gene: 7. Germline V gene lookup returns CDR1 SGHRS and CDR2 YFSETQ. The CDR3 consists of 14 residues. In DNA form, the CDR3 reads TGCGCCAGCAGCCCAGGACAGGGACGCGAAAAACTGTTTTTT. It yields the protein CASSPGQGREKLFF.

This chain joins TRBV28 and TRBJ1-2; no reliable D call. V lost 5 bases, J lost 8 bases, and 15 bases lay in between. Germline V lookup: CDR1 MDHEN, CDR2 SYDVKM. The CDR3 runs 13 residues. CDR3: CASSPGLAGGYTF. The CDR3 DNA is TGTGCCAGCAGTCCAGGTTTGGCTGGCGGCTACACCTTC.

CDR3 residues: CASSLSRTGHGETQYF. DNA of the CDR3: TGTGCCAGCAGCTTATCCAGGACAGGGCATGGAGAGACCCAGTACTTC. The chain combines TRBV13 with TRBJ2-5, with 8 bases aligning to TRBD1. This CDR3 has 16 amino acids. The germline gives CDR1 PRHDT, CDR2 FYEKMQ (reference sequence). Trimming cost V 2 bases and J 4 bases; bases outside gene matches: 9.

The chain carries TRBV4-2 and TRBJ2-7, with D maybe TRBD2 (5 bases). V dropped 4 bases and J dropped 3 bases, with 16 bases sitting between them. CDR1 and CDR2 from the germline V gene are LGHNA and YNFKEQ. There are 15 residues in the CDR3. Here the CDR3 reads CASSPVSGEGYEQYF. The CDR3 DNA is TGTGCCAGCAGCCCAGTCTCAGGAGAGGGCTACGAGCAGTACTTC.

V usage is TRBV24-1 and J usage is TRBJ2-6; D possibly corresponds to TRBD1 (6 bases). The germline gives CDR1 KGHDR, CDR2 SFDVKD. The CDR3 has 20 amino acids. Trimming took 4 bases from V and 1 from J, leaving 22 bases between them. CDR3 nucleotides: TGTGCCACCAGTGACCCGATGGGCCGAGGAACAGGGTCTGGGGCCAACGTCCTGACTTTC. As protein: CATSDPMGRGTGSGANVLTF.

The chain is built from TRBV9 and TRBJ2-3; 9 bases align to TRBD2. Germline CDR1 is SGDLS and CDR2 is YYNGEE. The CDR3 length is 16 residues. V gave up 2 bases and J gave up 2 bases; unmatched junction bases: 6. In DNA, the CDR3 is TGTGCCAGCAGCGTTCTAGCGGGAATTCCCACAGATACGCAGTATTTT. It specifies CASSVLAGIPTDTQYF.

V is TRBV28 and J is TRBJ1-1; D is undetermined. Germline V gene sequence: CDR1 MDHEN, CDR2 SYDVKM. Trimming shortened V by 3 bases and J by 11 bases, and 13 bases separated the two germline ends. CDR3 size: 12 residues. In DNA form, the CDR3 reads TGTGCCAGCAGTTTGGTGGTCGGAGGGGCTTTCTTT. Protein product: CASSLVVGGAFF.

Regarding this clone: At one boundary the junction diverges from the germline segment, which might be a read error. J is TRBJ2-1 and V is TRBV28; 11 bases fit TRBD2. Germline CDR1 is MDHEN and CDR2 is SYDVKM. The CDR3 runs 17 residues. CDR3 residues: CANSGSAGLAAYNEQFF. The CDR3 coding sequence is TGTGCCAACAGTGGTAGCGCGGGACTAGCGGCCTACAATGAGCAGTTCTTC.

CDR3 bases: TGTGCCAGCAGCTTAGGAGCCAAACTGGATTCACCCCTCCACTTT. This encodes CASSLGAKLDSPLHF. The chain uses TRBV7-2 and TRBJ1-6; no clear D. V was pared by 1 base and J by 8 bases, with 12 bases between. Germline lookup yields CDR1 SGHTA and CDR2 FQGNSA. The CDR3 totals 15 residues.

This chain joins TRBV5-1 and TRBJ2-5; TRBD1 aligns across 12 bases. The CDR3 contains 15 residues. Germline-derived CDR1 and CDR2 are SGHRS and YFSETQ. Germline trimming cut 4 bases from V and 5 bases from J; bases unmatched to any gene: 6. CDR3 in DNA: TGCGCCAGCAGCGAGGGGACAGGGGGCCTGGAGACCCAGTACTTC. Protein sequence: CASSEGTGGLETQYF.

CDR3 in DNA: TGTGCCAGCAGTCCTCAGGACAGGGCATGGGATACGCAGTATTTT. Translating gives CASSPQDRAWDTQYF. The chain links TRBV27 to TRBJ2-3, with TRBD1 matching over 8 bases. Trimming removed 5 bases from V and 6 bases from J; junction bases left unmatched: 10. This CDR3 has 15 residues. CDR1 and CDR2 from the germline V gene are MNHEY and SMNVEV (reference sequence).

The chain uses TRBV7-2 and TRBJ1-5; 7 bases match TRBD1. Germline values: CDR1 SGHTA, CDR2 FQGNSA. The V and J ends lost 2 bases and 7 bases, in that order; junction bases with no gene match: 2. The CDR3 is made up of 13 amino acids. CDR3 amino acids: CASSLQGEQPQHF. The CDR3 coding sequence is TGTGCCAGCAGCTTACAGGGGGAGCAGCCCCAGCATTTT.

This chain connects TRBV23-1 to TRBJ1-3, with no clear D. TRBV23-1 is identified as an open reading frame with a role that is uncertain. The V end lost 0 bases, the J end lost 4 bases, and 10 bases lay between the germline ends. This CDR3 has 15 amino acids. Here the CDR3 reads CASSQSPGRGNTIYF. In nucleotides, the CDR3 is TGCGCCAGCAGTCAATCCCCAGGAAGAGGAAACACCATATATTTT.